This T cell receptor (beta chain) was sequenced during a study of T cells in Graves' hyperthyroidism and ophthalmopathy. The CDR3 runs 11 residues. The germline V gene encodes CDR1 DFQATT and CDR2 SNEGSKA (reference sequence). Between the trimmed V and J ends, which lost 3 bases and 6 bases, there was a span of 9 bases. The investigators amplified TCR beta CDR3 regions from RNA transcripts. Carried out on the TCR CDR3, a first-round RT-PCR used the HTBI primer set. MiXCR, run by TCRdb on the multiplex PCR reads, gives a single entry per CDR3 protein. The sample yields about 610,000 distinct CDR3 sequences, around 15% seen once.

The sequence came from a middle-aged woman with Graves' ophthalmopathy. The material sequenced was blood. The rearrangement links TRBV20-1 to TRBJ2-7; D call uncertain. In nucleotides, the CDR3 is TGCAGTGCTAGTACCGCACGCGAGCAGTACTTC. This encodes CSASTAREQYF.